This TCR beta chain is from a study of cytomegalovirus exposure and HLA in healthy donors (TCRdb year 2017). Background on the whole study: An earlier analysis of 587 of the donors reported about 260 Gb of sequence data and around 120 million unique TCR beta sequences obtained from some 170 million T cells. Every discovery cohort repertoire had been produced on one sequencing platform. Donor age, sex, ethnicity and CMV serostatus were compiled alongside the repertoire data. Among about 370 genotyped donors of the cohort, an average of around 240,000 unique TCR beta nucleotide sequences was sequenced per donor, of which about 18% were non-productive. The study aimed to test whether signatures of past pathogen exposure could be identified by cataloging public T cell receptors. To predict cytomegalovirus infection status, the study brought together high-throughput TCR immunosequencing, statistical association of individual TCRs with disease status, and machine learning. Of the 300 to 450 genotyped donors, more than 75% were placed in the genetic ancestry cluster associated with self-reported Caucasian donors. The number of typed donors differed by locus: roughly 629-630 for A, B, C, DRB1 and DQB1; 500 to 550 for DQA1; about 600 for DPA1; and roughly 450 for DPB1. Approximately 310 gigabases of sequencing data and 80 million or so unique TCR sequences were included in an early release covering roughly 600 HLA-typed donors. The later analysis used no new phenotypic data to find candidate immune exposures, relying instead on TCR beta sequences and their occurrence across donors. Because of strong linkage in the cohort, 5 or 6 DR-DQ haplotypes were treated as single units for association and clustering. Along with the approximately 700-subject first cohort, a separate validation cohort of 120 different subjects was used. A later analysis re-examined previously published TCR beta repertoires from around 670 donors and added high-resolution HLA genotyping to investigate patterns of TCR occurrence. To decide whether each TCR beta V gene segment behaved as functional or pseudogenic, an earlier analysis of some 570 of the donors relied on high-throughput TCR beta sequencing. Genome-wide SNP genotypes for about 65% of the roughly 700 donors were used in a later genetic analysis, which treated that subset as a discovery cohort. The T cell repertoires of several hundred subjects were profiled by immunosequencing and related to cytomegalovirus serostatus. HLA typing included class I and class II loci at four-digit resolution.

The cohort comprised around 690 healthy bone marrow donors. All cohort members were sampled while nominally healthy, although unrecorded immune exposures were likely present. The donor was CMV seropositive and was included in the group of around 300 seropositive cohort members. A peripheral blood sample was provided by each donor, and peripheral blood mononuclear cells were used for TCR beta sequencing. The Qiagen DNeasy Blood Extraction Kit was used to extract genomic DNA from the blood cell samples. This clone was observed a few times. No antigen is known for it. No quality values exist for individual bases; no much larger clone is one base distant. Taken from cysteine to phenylalanine, the CDR3 has 16 residues. The sequence is cut down to CDR3 DNA, 48 bases in frame from base 1. Between the V and J ends, shortened by 5 bases and 0 bases respectively, the junction contains 14 bases. CDR1 SNHLY and CDR2 FYNNEI are derived from the germline V gene.

Paper-wide results and their limitations: Because some donors lacked HLA typing at each locus, the association tests relied only on the typed subset. A further reported finding was that TCR beta sequences accurately predicted the HLA-A and HLA-B alleles for most subjects in the first cohort. In a later analysis, TCR association rates were found to vary across HLA loci, with the most associated TCRs seen for DRB1 alleles and the fewest for HLA-C alleles. The 87-base-pair reads could not distinguish some IMGT-functional V segments, including TRBV6-2 and TRBV6-3, so those segments were excluded. Linkage disequilibrium might explain the correlated functional status among segregating V segments, but an unknown experimental factor could not be excluded. Most TCR sequences were observed very rarely across donors, whereas some public TCRs were present in many individuals. In the study, around 150 TCR beta chains were listed as associated with cytomegalovirus. A later analysis associated roughly 17,000 TCR beta sequences with specific HLA alleles at a false discovery rate of 0.05. The classifier was reported to diagnose cytomegalovirus status with high specificity and sensitivity in both the original cohort and the validation cohort. In a later genetic analysis, a missense DCLRE1C variant was associated with V-gene and J-gene trimming of TCR beta chains, and the association was replicated in an independent cohort. For the cohort, immune exposure information was limited to CMV serostatus. According to the authors, the approach could potentially be generalized to other disease states and immunological phenotypes. In a later analysis, HLA-associated TCR beta chains were found to be more clonally expanded and to have lower generation probabilities than equally common non-associated chains. The sequencing pipeline was judged likely to have produced a cluster of highly shared sequence variants as a technical artifact. In a later analysis, several top co-occurrence clusters were reported to appear linked to parvovirus B19, influenza, CMV and Epstein-Barr virus. Most CMV-associated TCR beta chains appeared to be HLA-restricted in a later analysis, and the HLA associations seemed to be driven largely by CMV exposure. When HLA alleles, especially DR and DQ, strongly co-occurred, attributing TCR associations to individual alleles was difficult. This cohort had only TCR beta chains sequenced, and the lack of alpha or paired-chain data limited which features could be detected. An earlier analysis of approximately 530 of the donors showed that most TCR beta V segments appeared in productive rearrangements either about 87% or about 30% of the time, which broadly matched IMGT annotations. In vitro tests confirmed that a few of the cytomegalovirus-associated TCR beta chains recognize cytomegalovirus antigens. Because counts were too low, 15 to 20 rarely observed V segments, including chromosome 9 orphons, were excluded from the earlier analysis of about 500 of the donors. Presence/absence analyses assumed roughly uniform sequencing depth across donors, an assumption that may not hold. A later genetic analysis reported fewer N-insertions in productive TCRs among donors in an Asian-associated ancestry cluster than the approximately 700-donor mean.

Libraries were constructed by the immunoSEQ multiplex PCR assay. For the multiplex PCR, a mixture combining 60 forward primers for TCR Vbeta segments and 13 reverse primers for TCR Jbeta segments was used. Amplification of the CDR3 region of rearranged TCR beta genes was performed with a multiplex PCR assay on genomic DNA. The amplified TCR beta libraries were sequenced on the Illumina HiSeq System as 87-base-pair reads. The study's own analysis went as follows. A later analysis tallied roughly 80 million unique TCR beta chains across the 660 or so repertoires, and about 12 million of those chains were shared by two or more donors. A nearest-neighbor algorithm error-corrected the raw reads and collapsed the reads into unique sequences, merging closely related sequences to remove PCR and sequencing errors. Alignment of CDR3 sequences to IMGT reference sequences was used to assign V, D and J gene segments. For a sequence to be retained, a match of at least six nucleotides was required to both a V gene segment and a J gene segment. A rearrangement was called productive if the CDR3 had no stop codons and remained in frame with V and J, and every other rearrangement was called non-productive. Following IMGT convention, CDR3 was defined as the stretch from the second conserved V-encoded cysteine up to the conserved J-encoded phenylalanine. The earlier analysis of approximately 590 of the donors excluded any sequence lacking an unambiguous match to a single V gene segment. In an earlier analysis of several hundred of the donors, V segments were called functional above 56.7% productive rearrangements and were called segregating when the between-donor standard deviation exceeded 5%. To diagnose cytomegalovirus status from the catalog of TCR beta chain sequences, a statistical classification framework was built. A later analysis assigned V and J genes by comparing TCR nucleotide sequences with IMGT/GENE-DB human TR gene sequences. A later analysis assigned CDR3 sequences and most-parsimonious VDJ recombination scenarios with the TCRdist pipeline. A later analysis defined each TCR beta chain by its CDR3 amino acid sequence plus V-gene family, and excluded reads lacking a unique V-gene family. In a later analysis, 550 to 650 highly shared, low-generation-probability nucleotide sequences were removed to address suspected cross-contamination and a sequencing artifact. In a later analysis, a clonal expansion index was calculated for each public chain from normalized within-repertoire ranks of inferred template counts. A later analysis computed generation probabilities with a VDJ recombination model fitted to out-of-frame rearrangements, and checked the results against IGoR. In a later analysis, TCR-TCR, TCR-HLA and TCR-CMV co-occurrence was scored with hypergeometric tests, and a repertoire-size bias correction was applied to TCR pairs. In a later analysis, false discovery rates were estimated by permuting HLA or CMV assignments 20 times. In a later analysis, co-occurring TCRs were grouped with DBSCAN, and TCRdist sequence similarity was added when clustering was performed within HLA-allele-positive subsets. For co-occurrence clustering, repertoires with fewer than 30,000 or more than 120,000 public chains were excluded, along with five or six repertoires with anomalous nucleotide sharing. TCRdb limited this immuneACCESS table to in-frame rearrangements with V and J called. A share of clones is missing; checked studies link under half to unresolved V genes, and the rest is unexplained. V, J and clone size were drawn from that table, and D and trimming were deduced from the DNA. The table for this sample lists some 130,000 clones; around 77% of them were counted only once. Of the sample, 4.2% is held by the ten largest clones.

This sequence uses TRBV2 and TRBJ1-5; TRBD1 is a weak D gene call, 6 bases matching. The receptor comes from a male donor in good health and CMV-seropositive. The sample was PBMCs. The DNA sequence follows: TGTGCCAGCAGTCCACAGGGTTTCCTTAGCAATCAGCCCCAGCATTTT. This encodes CASSPQGFLSNQPQHF.